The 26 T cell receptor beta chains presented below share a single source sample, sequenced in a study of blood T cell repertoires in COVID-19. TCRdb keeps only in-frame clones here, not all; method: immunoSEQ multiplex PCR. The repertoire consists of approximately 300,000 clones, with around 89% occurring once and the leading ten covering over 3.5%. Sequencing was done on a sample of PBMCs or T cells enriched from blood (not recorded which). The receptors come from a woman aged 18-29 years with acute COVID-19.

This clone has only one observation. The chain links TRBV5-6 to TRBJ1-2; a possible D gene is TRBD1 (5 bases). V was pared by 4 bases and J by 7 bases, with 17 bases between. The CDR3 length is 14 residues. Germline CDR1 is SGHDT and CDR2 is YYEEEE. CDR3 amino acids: CASSNPPGIPGYTF. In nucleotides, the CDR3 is TGTGCCAGCAGCAACCCACCAGGGATTCCTGGCTACACCTTC.

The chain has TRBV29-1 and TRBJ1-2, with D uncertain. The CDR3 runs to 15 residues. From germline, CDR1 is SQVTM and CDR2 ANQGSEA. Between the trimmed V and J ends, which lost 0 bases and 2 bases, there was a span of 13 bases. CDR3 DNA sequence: TGCAGCGTTGAAGATTTGGGGAGTTCAAACTATGGCTACACCTTC. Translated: CSVEDLGSSNYGYTF.

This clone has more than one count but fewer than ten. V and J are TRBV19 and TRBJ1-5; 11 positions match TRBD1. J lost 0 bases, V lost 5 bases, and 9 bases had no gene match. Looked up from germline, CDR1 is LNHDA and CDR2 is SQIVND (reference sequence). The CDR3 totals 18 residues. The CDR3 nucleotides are TGTGCCAGTAGTTTCGGGACAGGGGGTACTTATAGCAATCAGCCCCAGCATTTT. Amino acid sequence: CASSFGTGGTYSNQPQHF.

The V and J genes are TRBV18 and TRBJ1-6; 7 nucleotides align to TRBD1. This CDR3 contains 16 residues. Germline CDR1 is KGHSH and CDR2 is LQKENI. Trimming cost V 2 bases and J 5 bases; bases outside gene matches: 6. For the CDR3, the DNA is TGTGCCAGCTCACCAGCACAGGGGTTTAATAATTCACCCCTCCACTTT. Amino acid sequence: CASSPAQGFNNSPLHF.

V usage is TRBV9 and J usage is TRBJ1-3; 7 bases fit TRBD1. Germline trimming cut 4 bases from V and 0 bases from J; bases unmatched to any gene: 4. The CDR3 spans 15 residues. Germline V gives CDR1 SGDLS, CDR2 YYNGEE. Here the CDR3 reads CASSPGDSSGNTIYF. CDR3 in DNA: TGTGCCAGCAGCCCTGGGGACAGCTCTGGAAACACCATATATTTT.

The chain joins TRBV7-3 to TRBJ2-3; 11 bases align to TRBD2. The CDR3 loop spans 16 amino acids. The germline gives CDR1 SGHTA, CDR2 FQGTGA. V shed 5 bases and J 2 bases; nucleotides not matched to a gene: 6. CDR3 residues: CASSRGTSGPTDTQYF. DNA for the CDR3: TGTGCCAGCAGCCGTGGGACTAGCGGCCCCACAGATACGCAGTATTTT.

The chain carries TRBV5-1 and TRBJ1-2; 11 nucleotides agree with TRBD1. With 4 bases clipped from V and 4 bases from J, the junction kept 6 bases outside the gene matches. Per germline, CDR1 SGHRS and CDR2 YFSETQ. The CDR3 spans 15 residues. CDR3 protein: CASSPDRGLSYGYTF. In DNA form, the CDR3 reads TGCGCCAGCAGCCCGGACAGGGGGCTTAGCTATGGCTACACCTTC.

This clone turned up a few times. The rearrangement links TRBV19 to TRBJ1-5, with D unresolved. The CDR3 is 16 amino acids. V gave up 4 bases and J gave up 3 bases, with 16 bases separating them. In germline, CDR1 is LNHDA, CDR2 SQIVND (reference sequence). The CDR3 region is CASSNEISRVNQPQHF. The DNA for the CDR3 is TGTGCCAGTAGTAATGAGATATCGAGGGTCAATCAGCCCCAGCATTTT.

CDR3 DNA: TGTGCCAGCAGCGTAGGTGAGATCAATCAGCCCCAGCATTTT. This encodes CASSVGEINQPQHF. J is TRBJ1-5 and V is TRBV9, with no clear D. Germline V gene data show CDR1 as SGDLS and CDR2 as YYNGEE. This CDR3 has 14 amino acids. Trimming stripped 0 bases from V and 3 bases from J, with 7 bases between.

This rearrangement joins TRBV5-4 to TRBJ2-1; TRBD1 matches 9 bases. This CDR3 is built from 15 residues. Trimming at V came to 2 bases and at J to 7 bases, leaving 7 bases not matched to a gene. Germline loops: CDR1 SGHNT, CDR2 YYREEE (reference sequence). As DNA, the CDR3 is TGTGCCAGCAGCTTCGCCGGACAGGGGAGGAATGAGCAGTTCTTC. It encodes CASSFAGQGRNEQFF.

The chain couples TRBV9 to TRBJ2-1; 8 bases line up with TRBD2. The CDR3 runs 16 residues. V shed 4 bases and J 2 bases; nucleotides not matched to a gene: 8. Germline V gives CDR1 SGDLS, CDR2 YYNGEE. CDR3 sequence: CASSPEGTSAYNEQFF. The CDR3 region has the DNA TGTGCCAGCAGCCCAGAGGGGACTAGTGCCTACAATGAGCAGTTCTTC.

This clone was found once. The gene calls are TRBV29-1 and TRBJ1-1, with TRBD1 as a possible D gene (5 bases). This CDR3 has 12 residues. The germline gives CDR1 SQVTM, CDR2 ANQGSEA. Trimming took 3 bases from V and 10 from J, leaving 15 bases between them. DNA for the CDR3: TGCAGCGTTGAGCCCTCGCGGGGGGGAGCTTTCTTT. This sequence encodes CSVEPSRGGAFF.

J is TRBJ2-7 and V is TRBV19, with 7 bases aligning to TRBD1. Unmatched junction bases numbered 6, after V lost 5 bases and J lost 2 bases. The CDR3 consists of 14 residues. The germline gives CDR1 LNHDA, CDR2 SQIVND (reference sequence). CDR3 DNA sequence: TGTGCCAGTAGTCTTATGGGGACAGCCTACGAGCAGTACTTC. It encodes CASSLMGTAYEQYF.

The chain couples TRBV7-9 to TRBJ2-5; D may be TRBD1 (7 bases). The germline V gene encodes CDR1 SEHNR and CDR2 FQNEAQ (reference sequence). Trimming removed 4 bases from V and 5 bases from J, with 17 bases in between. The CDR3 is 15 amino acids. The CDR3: CASSSGRGVGETQYF. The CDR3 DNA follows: TGTGCCAGCAGCTCTGGCAGGGGGGTAGGGGAGACCCAGTACTTC.

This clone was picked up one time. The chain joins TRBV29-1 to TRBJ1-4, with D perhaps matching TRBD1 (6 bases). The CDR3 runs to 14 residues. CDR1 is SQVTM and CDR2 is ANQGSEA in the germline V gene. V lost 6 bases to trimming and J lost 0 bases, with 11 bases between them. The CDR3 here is CSVGALATNEKLFF. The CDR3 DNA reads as TGCAGCGTGGGGGCTCTCGCAACTAATGAAAAACTGTTTTTT.

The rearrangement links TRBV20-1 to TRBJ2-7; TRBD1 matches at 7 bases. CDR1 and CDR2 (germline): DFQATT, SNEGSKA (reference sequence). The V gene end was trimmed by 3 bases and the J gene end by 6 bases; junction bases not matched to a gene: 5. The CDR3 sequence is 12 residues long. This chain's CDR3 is CSASPTGFEQYF. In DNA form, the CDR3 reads TGCAGTGCTAGTCCGACAGGGTTCGAGCAGTACTTC.

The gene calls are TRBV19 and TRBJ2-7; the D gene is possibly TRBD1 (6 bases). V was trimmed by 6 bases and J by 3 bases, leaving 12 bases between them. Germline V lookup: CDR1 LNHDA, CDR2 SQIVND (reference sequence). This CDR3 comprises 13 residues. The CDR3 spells CASSRQEYYEQYF. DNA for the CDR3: TGTGCCAGTAGCCGACAGGAATACTACGAGCAGTACTTC.

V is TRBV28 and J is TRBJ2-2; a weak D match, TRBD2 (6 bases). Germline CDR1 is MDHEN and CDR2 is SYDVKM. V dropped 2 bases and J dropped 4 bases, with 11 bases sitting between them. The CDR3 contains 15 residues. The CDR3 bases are TGTGCCAGCAGTTTAGTATTGGGGGGCACCGGGGAGCTGTTTTTT. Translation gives CASSLVLGGTGELFF.

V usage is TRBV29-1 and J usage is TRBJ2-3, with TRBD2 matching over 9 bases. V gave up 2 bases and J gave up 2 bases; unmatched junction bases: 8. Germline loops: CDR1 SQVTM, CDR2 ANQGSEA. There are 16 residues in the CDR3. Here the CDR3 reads CSVERIGGRATDTQYF. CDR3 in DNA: TGCAGCGTTGAAAGGATCGGCGGGAGGGCCACAGATACGCAGTATTTT.

CDR3 amino acids: CAIASVSVNTDTQYF. The CDR3 nucleotides are TGTGCCATCGCGTCGGTTAGCGTAAACACAGATACGCAGTATTTT. This rearrangement joins TRBV10-3 to TRBJ2-3; D might be TRBD2 (5 bases). The CDR3 is made up of 15 amino acids. With 8 bases removed from V and 2 bases from J, the gap between germline ends came to 17 bases. Germline-derived CDR1 and CDR2 are ENHRY and SYGVKD.

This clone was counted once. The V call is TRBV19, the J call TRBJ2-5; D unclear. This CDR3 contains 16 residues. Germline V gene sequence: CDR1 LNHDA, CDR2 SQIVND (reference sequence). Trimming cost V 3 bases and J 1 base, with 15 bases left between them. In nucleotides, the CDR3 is TGTGCCAGTAGTATTGGGCAGGTTTCCTTCCAAGAGACCCAGTACTTC. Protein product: CASSIGQVSFQETQYF.

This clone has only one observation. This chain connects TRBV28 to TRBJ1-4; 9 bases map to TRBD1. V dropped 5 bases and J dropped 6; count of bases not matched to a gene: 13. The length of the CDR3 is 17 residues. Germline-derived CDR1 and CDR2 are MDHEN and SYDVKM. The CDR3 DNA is TGTGCCAGCAGTCATCCGGGACAGGGAGACCCAGATGAAAAACTGTTTTTT. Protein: CASSHPGQGDPDEKLFF.

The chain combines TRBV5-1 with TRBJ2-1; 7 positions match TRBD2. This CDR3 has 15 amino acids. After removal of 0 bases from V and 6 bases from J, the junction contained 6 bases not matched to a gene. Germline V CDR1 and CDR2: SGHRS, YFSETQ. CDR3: CASSLAERGLNEQFF. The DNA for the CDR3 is TGCGCCAGCAGCTTGGCCGAGCGGGGCCTCAATGAGCAGTTCTTC.

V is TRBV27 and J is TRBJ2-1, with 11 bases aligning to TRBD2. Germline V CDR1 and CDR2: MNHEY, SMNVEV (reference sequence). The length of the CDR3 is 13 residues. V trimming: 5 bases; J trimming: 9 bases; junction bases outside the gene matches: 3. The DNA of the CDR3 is TGTGCCAGCAGTATCACTAGCGGGGGTGAGCAGTTCTTC. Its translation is CASSITSGGEQFF.

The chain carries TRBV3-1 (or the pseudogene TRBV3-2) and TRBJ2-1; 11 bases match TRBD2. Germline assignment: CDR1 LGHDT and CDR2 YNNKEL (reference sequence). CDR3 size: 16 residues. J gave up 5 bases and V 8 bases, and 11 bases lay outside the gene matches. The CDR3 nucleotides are TGTGCCAGCGCGTATATAGCGGGAGGGCCAGACAATGAGCAGTTCTTC. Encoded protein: CASAYIAGGPDNEQFF.

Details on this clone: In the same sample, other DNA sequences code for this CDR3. CDR3 nucleotides: TGTGCCACCAGCAGGGACAGGACGAACACCGGGGAGCTGTTTTTT. Translating gives CATSRDRTNTGELFF. The rearrangement joins TRBV15 to TRBJ2-2; 7 nucleotides match TRBD1. V was clipped by 3 bases and J by 0 bases; unmatched bases: 1. The length of the CDR3 is 15 residues. Germline V CDR1 and CDR2: LNHNV, YYDKDF (reference sequence). The full variable domain, in which reference TRBV15 and TRBJ2-2 provide the parts outside the CDR3, is DAMVIQNPRYQVTQFGKPVTLSCSQTLNHNVMYWYQQKSSQAPKLLFHYYDKDFNNEADTPDNFQSRRPNTSFCFLDIRSPGLGDTAMYLCATSRDRTNTGELFFGEGSRLTVL.